These 20 T cell receptor beta chains originate from one sample sequenced in a study of T cell changes during pregnancy in multiple sclerosis. The assay was immunoSEQ multiplex PCR, and TCRdb's table has in-frame clones only and misses some. The profile shows tens of thousands of clones, 90% to 95% of them singletons. The sequenced sample was CD8+ T cells from peripheral blood mononuclear cells, obtained in the first trimester of pregnancy. These receptors all stem from a female donor with multiple sclerosis, enrolled in a pregnancy study.

This chain links TRBV19 with TRBJ2-4; 8 nucleotides align to TRBD2. The germline CDR1 and CDR2 sequences are LNHDA and SQIVND (reference sequence). The CDR3 has 17 residues. V was pared by 7 bases and J by 2 bases, with 13 bases of the junction left unmatched. CDR3: CASTTSRGGSTKNIQYF. The CDR3 DNA reads TGTGCCAGTACCACAAGCCGGGGGGGCTCGACCAAAAACATTCAGTACTTC.

The genes are TRBV5-1 and TRBJ2-7; 7 bases are shared with TRBD1. Trimming removed 4 bases from V and 1 base from J; junction bases left unmatched: 5. CDR3 size: 14 residues. Germline CDR1 reads SGHRS; CDR2 reads YFSETQ. CDR3 amino acids: CASSLRQGSYEQYF. The CDR3 DNA reads as TGCGCCAGCAGCCTGAGACAGGGTTCCTACGAGCAGTACTTC.

This clone was picked up one time. V gene TRBV10-1 combines with J gene TRBJ2-3, with D perhaps TRBD1 (6 bases). This CDR3 has 14 residues. Germline V gene lookup returns CDR1 WNHNN and CDR2 SYGVQD (reference sequence). V was trimmed by 6 bases and J by 0 bases, leaving 10 bases between them. The CDR3 is CASRLDSSTDTQYF. In DNA form, the CDR3 reads TGCGCCAGCAGATTGGACAGTAGCACAGATACGCAGTATTTT.

This chain links TRBV6-5 with TRBJ2-1; D remains ambiguous. The germline V and J ends were trimmed by 2 bases and 6 bases, with 5 bases remaining between them. The CDR3 is 12 residues long. Germline V gene lookup returns CDR1 MNHEY and CDR2 SVGAGI. The chain's CDR3 is CASSYAGNEQFF. The CDR3 DNA reads as TGTGCCAGCAGTTACGCCGGCAATGAGCAGTTCTTC.

About this clone: One end of the junction does not line up with germline, which may come from a read error. This chain joins TRBV7-9 and TRBJ1-2; 8 nucleotides match TRBD1. CDR1 is SEHNR and CDR2 is FQNEAQ in the germline V gene (reference sequence). The CDR3 is 13 amino acids. The DNA of the CDR3 is TGTGCCAGCGGCTTCCAGGGGGCCGGGGGCTACACCTTC. Protein product: CASGFQGAGGYTF.

The chain recombines TRBV5-4 with TRBJ1-2; TRBD1 might be the D (6 bases). V was cut by 3 bases and J by 3 bases, with 12 bases left in between. This CDR3 spans 14 amino acids. CDR1 is SGHNT and CDR2 is YYREEE in the germline V gene (reference sequence). The CDR3 DNA reads as TGTGCCAGCAGCTGGGTACAGGGCGACTATGGCTACACCTTC. Residues: CASSWVQGDYGYTF.

The J gene is TRBJ2-7, the V gene TRBV5-1; 10 nucleotides agree with TRBD1. Trimming removed 6 bases from V and 6 bases from J; junction bases left unmatched: 3. Per germline, CDR1 SGHRS and CDR2 YFSETQ. This CDR3 has 12 amino acids. CDR3 sequence (DNA): TGCGCCAGCACCTGGGACAGGGGCGAGCAGTACTTC. It yields the protein CASTWDRGEQYF. The full variable domain, in which reference TRBV5-1 and TRBJ2-7 provide the parts outside the CDR3, is KAGVTQTPRYLIKTRGQQVTLSCSPISGHRSVSWYQQTPGQGLQFLFEYFSETQRNKGNFPGRFSGRQFSNSRSEMNVSTLELGDSALYLCASTWDRGEQYFGPGTRLTVT.

This chain uses TRBV5-4 with TRBJ1-3; D is undetermined. Germline CDR1 SGHNT, CDR2 YYREEE (reference sequence). The CDR3 sequence is 16 residues long. Between the trimmed V and J ends, which lost 2 bases and 0 bases, there was a span of 12 bases. CDR3 nucleotides: TGTGCCAGCAGCTTCCCAGACGGGAGCTCTGGAAACACCATATATTTT. Amino acids: CASSFPDGSSGNTIYF.

This chain uses TRBV6-1 with TRBJ1-1; 7 bases align to TRBD1. In germline, CDR1 is MNHNS, CDR2 SASEGT. The trim removed 6 bases at V and 3 bases at J, leaving 7 bases unmatched. The CDR3 is made up of 14 amino acids. CDR3 sequence: CASRGWDRYTEAFF. DNA of the CDR3: TGTGCCAGCAGGGGGTGGGACAGATACACTGAAGCTTTCTTT.

The J gene is TRBJ1-4, the V gene TRBV27, with D possibly matching TRBD1 (5 bases). CDR1 is MNHEY, CDR2 SMNVEV, per germline (reference sequence). Trimming shortened V by 5 bases and J by 8 bases, and 15 bases separated the two germline ends. The CDR3 contains 14 residues. The chain's CDR3 is CASSPGPLDEKLFF. In DNA, the CDR3 is TGTGCCAGCAGTCCAGGGCCATTGGACGAAAAACTGTTTTTT.

The rearrangement uses TRBV28 and TRBJ2-3, with 14 nucleotides matching TRBD2. J gave up 6 bases and V 3 bases, and 5 bases lay outside the gene matches. Germline CDR1 reads MDHEN; CDR2 reads SYDVKM. The CDR3 runs to 16 residues. CDR3 bases: TGTGCCAGCAGTTTGGGACTAGCGGGAGTTTCCGATACGCAGTATTTT. Translated: CASSLGLAGVSDTQYF.

This chain joins TRBV7-9 and TRBJ2-5, with a weak D call TRBD2 (5 bases). The V end was cut by 1 base, the J end by 2 bases, with 5 bases between. Germline V gene lookup returns CDR1 SEHNR and CDR2 FQNEAQ (reference sequence). The CDR3 totals 13 residues. CDR3 coding DNA: TGTGCCAGCAGCTTAGAGCGGCAAGAGACCCAGTACTTC. This gives the protein CASSLERQETQYF. The whole variable domain, filled in from reference TRBV7-9 and TRBJ2-5, reads DTGVSQNPRHKITKRGQNVTFRCDPISEHNRLYWYRQTLGQGPEFLTYFQNEAQLEKSRLLSDRFSAERPKGSFSTLEIQRTEQGDSAMYLCASSLERQETQYFGPGTRLLVL.

V gene TRBV29-1 combines with J gene TRBJ2-3; 12 positions match TRBD2. With 5 bases clipped from V and 4 bases from J, the junction kept 13 bases outside the gene matches. The CDR3 extends over 17 amino acids. Germline V gene sequence: CDR1 SQVTM, CDR2 ANQGSEA. DNA for the CDR3: TGCAGCGTTCGGGCCCCCCTGACTAGCGGGAGCGCAGATACGCAGTATTTT. Translation: CSVRAPLTSGSADTQYF.

J is TRBJ1-4 and V is TRBV27, with D possibly matching TRBD1 (6 bases). Germline assignment: CDR1 MNHEY and CDR2 SMNVEV (reference sequence). CDR3 size: 16 residues. With 0 bases removed from V and 4 bases from J, the gap between germline ends came to 12 bases. Here the CDR3 DNA reads TGTGCCAGCAGTTTATCCCGGACAGCGTATAATGAAAAACTGTTTTTT. Translating gives CASSLSRTAYNEKLFF. Full variable domain (rest looked up from reference TRBV27 and TRBJ1-4): EAQVTQNPRYLITVTGKKLTVTCSQNMNHEYMSWYRQDPGLGLRQIYYSMNVEVTDKGDVPEGYKVSRKEKRNFPLILESPSPNQTSLYFCASSLSRTAYNEKLFFGSGTQLSVL.

This sequence joins TRBV19 and TRBJ1-2; 8 bases map to TRBD1. CDR1 is LNHDA and CDR2 is SQIVND in the germline V gene (reference sequence). This CDR3 region has 15 residues. V shed 6 bases, J shed 4 bases, and the junction held 10 bases outside the gene matches. This CDR3 reads CASSLTGERIYGYTF. CDR3 in DNA: TGTGCCAGTAGCCTGACAGGGGAGCGGATCTATGGCTACACCTTC. Drawing the rest from reference TRBV19 and TRBJ1-2, the complete variable domain is DGGITQSPKYLFRKEGQNVTLSCEQNLNHDAMYWYRQDPGQGLRLIYYSQIVNDFQKGDIAEGYSVSREKKESFPLTVTSAQKNPTAFYLCASSLTGERIYGYTFGSGTRLTVV.

This clone was seen once. The chain is built from TRBV19 and TRBJ1-1; D unclear. The germline V and J ends were trimmed by 7 bases and 0 bases, with 18 bases remaining between them. The length of the CDR3 is 16 residues. The germline V gene encodes CDR1 LNHDA and CDR2 SQIVND (reference sequence). CDR3 in amino acids: CASIRRSDLMNTEAFF. CDR3 nucleotides: TGTGCCAGTATCCGGCGGTCAGACCTCATGAACACTGAAGCTTTCTTT.

The DNA of the CDR3 is TGTGCCAGCAGTTATCGCGGGAGTTCCTACGAGCAGTACTTC. Translating gives CASSYRGSSYEQYF. The V and J genes are TRBV6-5 and TRBJ2-7, with TRBD2 matching 7 bases. Looked up from germline, CDR1 is MNHEY and CDR2 is SVGAGI. CDR3 length equals 14 residues. The V gene end was trimmed by 3 bases and the J gene end by 1 base; junction bases not matched to a gene: 3.

V is TRBV2 and J is TRBJ2-1; TRBD2 aligns across 8 bases. Trimming removed 4 bases from V and 6 bases from J; junction bases left unmatched: 8. The CDR3 runs 15 residues. Germline CDR1 is SNHLY and CDR2 is FYNNEI. For the CDR3, the DNA is TGTGCCAGCAGTGTAGTCTTGACTAGCGTCAATGAGCAGTTCTTC. As protein: CASSVVLTSVNEQFF.

In its sample, this clone was seen once. The chain employs TRBV19 and TRBJ2-2; a weak D match, TRBD2 (6 bases). Trimming stripped 3 bases from V and 6 bases from J, with 11 bases between. Germline V gene data show CDR1 as LNHDA and CDR2 as SQIVND (reference sequence). This CDR3 region has 14 residues. The chain's CDR3 is CASSMEGGSGELFF. For the CDR3, the DNA is TGTGCCAGTAGTATGGAGGGTGGATCCGGGGAGCTGTTTTTT. The complete variable domain, with remaining parts taken from reference TRBV19 and TRBJ2-2, reads DGGITQSPKYLFRKEGQNVTLSCEQNLNHDAMYWYRQDPGQGLRLIYYSQIVNDFQKGDIAEGYSVSREKKESFPLTVTSAQKNPTAFYLCASSMEGGSGELFFGEGSRLTVL.

The chain is built from TRBV7-9 and TRBJ1-2; 9 bases align to TRBD1. CDR3 size: 15 residues. The V gene's germline CDR1 is SEHNR and CDR2 FQNEAQ (reference sequence). The V gene end was trimmed by 4 bases and the J gene end by 6 bases; junction bases not matched to a gene: 9. DNA for the CDR3: TGTGCCAGCAGCTCCACAGGGGGCGCTGCCAATGGCTACACCTTC. Protein product: CASSSTGGAANGYTF.